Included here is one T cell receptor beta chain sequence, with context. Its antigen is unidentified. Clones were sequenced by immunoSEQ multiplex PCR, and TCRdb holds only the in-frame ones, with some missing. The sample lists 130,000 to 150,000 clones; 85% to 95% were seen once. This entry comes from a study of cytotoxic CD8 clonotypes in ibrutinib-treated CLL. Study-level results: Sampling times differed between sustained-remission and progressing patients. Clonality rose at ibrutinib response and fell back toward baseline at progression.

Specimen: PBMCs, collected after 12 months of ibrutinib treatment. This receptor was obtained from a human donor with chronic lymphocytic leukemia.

CDR3 nucleotide sequence: TGTGCCAGCAGTAGGACAGGGCCCTACGAGCAGTACTTC. Encoded protein: CASSRTGPYEQYF. The V and J genes are TRBV2 and TRBJ2-7; TRBD1 matches at 8 bases. This CDR3 region has 13 residues. Germline V lookup: CDR1 SNHLY, CDR2 FYNNEI. Trimming cost V 5 bases and J 2 bases; bases outside gene matches: 2.